The 4 T cell receptor beta chains listed next were all sequenced from one sample in a study of patients and donors after allogeneic stem cell transplantation. Each CDR3 protein gets one entry after TCRdb re-called the RT-PCR reads with MiXCR. The sample includes approximately 160,000 distinct CDR3 sequences, approximately 28% seen only once; the top ten take around 3%. The material sequenced was blood, either unsorted or a sorted T cell fraction (not recorded which). The origin of the receptors is a human donor who was either an allogeneic HSCT recipient or a stem cell or donor lymphocyte infusion donor (not recorded which). It is not recorded whose cells these are; they may come from a transplant donor.

Remarks on this clonotype: At one of its ends the junction is not consistent with the germline gene, which may arise from a read error. For the CDR3, the DNA is TGCGCCAGCAGCTTTAGGCCCTATAGCGGGACAGGCCAAGAGACCCAGTCCTTC. Amino acid sequence: CASSFRPYSGTGQETQSF. The J gene is TRBJ2-5, the V gene TRBV5-1; D tentatively reads TRBD1 or TRBD2 (8 bases each). Per the germline V gene, CDR1 is SGHRS and CDR2 is YFSETQ. This CDR3 is 18 amino acids long.

The chain employs TRBV6-2 or TRBV6-3 and TRBJ1-5, with 8 bases identical to TRBD1. Germline CDR1 reads MNHEY; CDR2 reads SVGEGT. J lost 8 bases, V lost 6 bases, and 12 bases had no gene match. The CDR3 sequence is 15 residues long. CDR3 sequence reads: CASSLQAGGLEPQHF. CDR3 sequence (DNA): TGTGCCAGCAGCCTCCAGGCAGGGGGCTTGGAGCCCCAGCATTTT.

This clonotype has a handful of counts. The gene calls are TRBV10-3 and TRBJ2-7; D unresolved. Germline V gene data show CDR1 as ENHRY and CDR2 as SYGVKD. This CDR3 spans 16 amino acids. V lost 0 bases and J lost 0, with 12 bases in between. The CDR3 region is CAISESGPGLSYEQYF. CDR3 nucleotide sequence: TGTGCCATCAGTGAGTCTGGTCCCGGTCTCTCCTACGAGCAGTACTTC.

The rearrangement uses TRBV10-1 and TRBJ2-5, with 10 nucleotides matching TRBD1. There are 16 residues in the CDR3. Germline values: CDR1 WNHNN, CDR2 SYGVQD (reference sequence). The ends lost 0 bases at V and 5 bases at J; junction bases unmatched: 6. The CDR3 bases are TGCGCCAGCAGTGAGTCGGGACAGGGGCCGTTGGAGACCCAGTACTTC. Translated: CASSESGQGPLETQYF.